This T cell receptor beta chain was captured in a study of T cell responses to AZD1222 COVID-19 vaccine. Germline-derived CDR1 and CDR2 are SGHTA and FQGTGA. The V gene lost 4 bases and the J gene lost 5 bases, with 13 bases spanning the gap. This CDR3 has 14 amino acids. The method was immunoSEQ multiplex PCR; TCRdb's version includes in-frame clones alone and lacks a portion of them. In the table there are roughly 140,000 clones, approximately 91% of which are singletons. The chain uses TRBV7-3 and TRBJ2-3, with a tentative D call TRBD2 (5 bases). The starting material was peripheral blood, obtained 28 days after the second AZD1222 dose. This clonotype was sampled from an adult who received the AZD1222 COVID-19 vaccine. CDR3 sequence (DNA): TGTGCCAGCAGCTCAGCGGTAGGGCTAGATACGCAGTATTTT. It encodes CASSSAVGLDTQYF.